This T cell receptor (beta chain) appears in the sequencing data of a study of CXCR3 chemokines and chemotherapy response in bladder cancer. TCRdb reanalysed the PCR reads using MiXCR and keeps one entry per CDR3 protein. The repertoire holds 8,100 or so distinct CDR3 sequences, with around 12% as singletons. This clonotype was found a few times. The CDR3 has 12 amino acids. Germline CDR1 reads DFQATT; CDR2 reads SNEGSKA (reference sequence). V was shortened by 5 bases and J by 5 bases, with 11 bases between the two germline ends. The receptor was derived from a human donor with bladder cancer that responded to neoadjuvant chemotherapy. Sampling was performed from a patient whose treatment included neoadjuvant chemotherapy. The chain recombines TRBV20-1 with TRBJ2-3, with D possibly TRBD2 on 6 matching bases. This chain's CDR3 is CSAGLSLDTQYF. The CDR3 DNA follows: TGCAGTGCTGGACTAAGCTTAGATACGCAGTATTTT.